The clone carrying this T cell receptor (beta chain) was seen a few times. What it binds is unknown. The data were obtained in a study of identical twins. Study outcomes and limitations: Insertions were reduced in abundant cord blood beta clonotypes but not in memory repertoires.

The CDR3 runs 15 residues. The junction had 10 bases not matched to a gene; V was cut back by 4 bases and J by 5 bases. Germline V CDR1 and CDR2: SNHLY, FYNNEI. TCRdb re-analysed the 5' RACE reads in MiXCR, keeping a single row per CDR3 protein. The sample yields 1.5 million to 2 million distinct CDR3 sequences, around 29% seen once. The sequence was collected from a newborn girl in good health. The chain carries TRBV2 and TRBJ2-5, with TRBD2 matching over 7 bases. Sequencing used cord blood. DNA of the CDR3: TGTGCCAGCAGTGTAAGGTCAGGGAGGGTGGAGACCCAGTACTTC. This sequence encodes CASSVRSGRVETQYF.